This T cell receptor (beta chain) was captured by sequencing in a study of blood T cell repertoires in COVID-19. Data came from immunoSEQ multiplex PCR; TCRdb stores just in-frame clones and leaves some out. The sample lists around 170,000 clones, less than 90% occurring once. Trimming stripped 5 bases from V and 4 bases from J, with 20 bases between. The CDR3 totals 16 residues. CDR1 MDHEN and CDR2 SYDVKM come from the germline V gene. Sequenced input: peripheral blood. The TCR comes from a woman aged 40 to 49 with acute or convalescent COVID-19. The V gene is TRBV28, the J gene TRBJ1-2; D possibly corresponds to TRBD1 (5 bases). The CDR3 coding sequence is TGTGCCAGCAGTCCATCCTTCGGGGGGTTAGGCTATGGCTACACCTTC. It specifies CASSPSFGGLGYGYTF.